This TCR beta chain was captured by sequencing in a study of spatial heterogeneity in lung cancer. Overall study context: About 2 years after resection was the median timing of the follow-up PBMC samples, which were sequenced when available. Sequencing consistently turned up more beta-chain sequences than alpha-chain sequences. Raw reads showed each unique TCR and UMI combination turning up more than ten times on average.

Germline CDR1 reads GTSNPN; CDR2 reads SVGIG (reference sequence). J lost 2 bases, V lost 7 bases, and 9 bases had no gene match. CDR3 size: 15 residues. Every TCR cDNA molecule carried a tag that served as a unique molecular identifier. TCRdb analysed the 5' RACE reads with MiXCR anew, one entry per CDR3 protein. In the table there are about 120,000 distinct CDR3 sequences, 12% of which are singletons. The time point was: blood at routine non-recurrence follow-up after resection. Whole RNA, which was extracted from tumor, nontumor lung tissue or frozen PBMC, was sequenced without any cell sorting. In this sample, this clonotype turned up many times.

The material sequenced was PBMCs, taken at follow-up. This sequence originates from a male donor with early-stage non-small cell lung cancer. This sequence joins TRBV30 and TRBJ2-1; 9 bases are shared with TRBD1. CDR3 residues: CASGGRQGAYNEQFF. The CDR3 region has the DNA TGTGCCTCGGGGGGCCGACAGGGGGCCTACAATGAGCAGTTCTTC.